This T cell receptor beta chain was sequenced during a study of cytomegalovirus exposure and HLA in healthy donors. Whole-study context: Within an early data release were around 87 million unique TCRs drawn from HLA-typed donors. Overall study findings and caveats: After further analysis at a later stage, 15,000 to 20,000 TCR beta sequences were associated with HLA alleles at 0.05 false discovery rate.

To note about this clone: Its target is unknown.

The trim removed 7 bases at V and 7 bases at J, leaving 5 bases unmatched. The CDR3 has 14 amino acids. Germline-derived CDR1 and CDR2 are SNHLY and FYNNEI. PCR involved 60 Vbeta and 13 Jbeta primers. TCRdb's table, derived via immunoSEQ multiplex PCR, lists solely in-frame clones and lacks some. The repertoire consists of 95,000 or so clones, with 81% occurring once and the leading ten covering approximately 4%. Sequenced sample: PBMCs. The receptor comes from a woman in her seventies in good health and CMV-seropositive. V gene TRBV2 combines with J gene TRBJ1-4; 11 nucleotides match TRBD1. The CDR3: CASTRDRGSEKLFF. In DNA, the CDR3 is TGTGCCAGCACTAGGGACAGGGGGAGTGAAAAACTGTTTTTT.